This TCR beta chain is drawn from a study of blood T cell repertoires in COVID-19. Method: immunoSEQ multiplex PCR; TCRdb's copy keeps in-frame clones and lacks some. Of about 140,000 clones listed, roughly 80% are singletons. This CDR3 is built from 13 residues. V was shortened by 4 bases and J by 0 bases, with 7 bases between the two germline ends. The germline V gene has CDR1 SGHRS and CDR2 YFSETQ. This chain joins TRBV5-1 and TRBJ1-1; D ambiguous. The origin of this receptor is a middle-aged man with acute or convalescent COVID-19. The material sequenced was peripheral blood. CDR3 DNA: TGCGCCAGCAGCCGCAGTATGAACACTGAAGCTTTCTTT. It is translated as CASSRSMNTEAFF.